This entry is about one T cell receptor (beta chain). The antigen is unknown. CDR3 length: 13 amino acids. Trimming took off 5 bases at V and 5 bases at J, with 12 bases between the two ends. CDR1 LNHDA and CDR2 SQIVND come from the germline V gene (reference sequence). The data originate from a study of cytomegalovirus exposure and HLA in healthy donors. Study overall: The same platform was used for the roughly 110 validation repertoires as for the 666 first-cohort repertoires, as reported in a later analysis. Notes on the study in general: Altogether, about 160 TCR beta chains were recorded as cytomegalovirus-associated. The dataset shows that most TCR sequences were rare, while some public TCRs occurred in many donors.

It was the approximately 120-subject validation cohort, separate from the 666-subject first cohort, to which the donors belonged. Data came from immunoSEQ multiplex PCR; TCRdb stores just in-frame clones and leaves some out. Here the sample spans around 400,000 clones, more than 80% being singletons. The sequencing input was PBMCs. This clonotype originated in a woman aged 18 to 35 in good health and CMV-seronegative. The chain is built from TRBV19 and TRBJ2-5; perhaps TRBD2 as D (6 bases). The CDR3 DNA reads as TGTGCCAGTAGTCGCGGGACTTTCGAGACCCAGTACTTC. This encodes CASSRGTFETQYF.